The 6 T cell receptor beta chains below were found in one sample sequenced in a study of brain T cells in children with intractable seizures. Method: immunoSEQ multiplex PCR; TCRdb's copy keeps in-frame clones and lacks some. This sample carries hundreds of thousands of clones, 93% of them seen once, and the ten largest clones take 5.7%. Time point defined: blood from clinic visit 5 months post-surgery; TSC patient then seizure free. The sequencing here drew on peripheral blood, taken roughly 5 months after surgery. The receptor source for this set is a boy under three years old with tuberous sclerosis and intractable seizures.

This chain links TRBV3-1 (or the pseudogene TRBV3-2) with TRBJ2-7; 9 bases fit TRBD2. The CDR3 covers 15 residues. The J segment lost 2 bases and the V segment lost 3 bases, leaving 5 bases of the junction unmatched. CDR1 is LGHDT and CDR2 is YNNKEL in the germline V gene (reference sequence). The CDR3, as DNA: TGTGCCAGCAGCCAGATTGGGACTAGCACCTACGAGCAGTACTTC. Its protein product is CASSQIGTSTYEQYF.

The V and J genes are TRBV5-1 and TRBJ1-1, with D maybe TRBD1 (5 bases). The V end was cut by 0 bases, the J end by 10 bases, with 19 bases between. The length of the CDR3 is 15 residues. Germline CDR1 reads SGHRS; CDR2 reads YFSETQ. The DNA of the CDR3 is TGCGCCAGCAGCTTGGGGTGGGGTCAGGGCAACGGAGCTTTCTTT. As protein: CASSLGWGQGNGAFF.

This sequence joins TRBV19 and TRBJ2-1, with 9 bases that match TRBD2. CDR3 size: 16 residues. CDR1 is LNHDA and CDR2 is SQIVND in the germline V gene (reference sequence). After removal of 7 bases from V and 7 bases from J, the junction contained 14 bases not matched to a gene. The CDR3 region has the DNA TGTGCCAGTACCCCTAGCGGGGCGTCAGGTGGAAATGAGCAGTTCTTC. Protein sequence: CASTPSGASGGNEQFF.

The chain joins TRBV24-1 to TRBJ2-7, with D possibly called TRBD1 or TRBD2 (6 bases each). The germline CDR1 and CDR2 sequences are KGHDR and SFDVKD. This CDR3 contains 14 residues. With 3 bases removed from V and 3 bases from J, the gap between germline ends came to 11 bases. CDR3 sequence reads: CATSDRGGGYEQYF. DNA for the CDR3: TGTGCCACCAGTGATCGAGGAGGGGGCTACGAGCAGTACTTC.

This clone was recorded only once. The J gene is TRBJ2-3, the V gene TRBV30; 9 bases match TRBD2. J lost 7 bases, V lost 2 bases, and 10 bases had no gene match. Germline V lookup: CDR1 GTSNPN, CDR2 SVGIG (reference sequence). The CDR3 runs 15 residues. The CDR3 is CAWSPRGGPSHTQYF. CDR3 bases: TGTGCCTGGAGTCCGCGGGGGGGTCCTTCCCATACGCAGTATTTT.

J is TRBJ1-6 and V is TRBV6-5; D call uncertain. V was clipped by 0 bases and J by 9 bases, with 12 bases between them. The CDR3 runs to 15 residues. Germline lookup yields CDR1 MNHEY and CDR2 SVGAGI. As DNA, the CDR3 is TGTGCCAGCAGTTACTCCCCCTTGCGGGCTTCACCCCTCCACTTT. Translation: CASSYSPLRASPLHF.